The sequence of this T cell receptor (beta chain) was determined in a study of blood T cells in healthy people across ages (dated by TCRdb to between 2014 and 2017). About the full investigation: In model experiments, template switching captured roughly one uniquely barcoded TCR beta cDNA molecule for every two T cells. The study measured age-related changes in TCR beta repertoire diversity using deep sequencing normalized with unique cDNA molecular identifiers. Four age groups were formed from the donors: young (average roughly 15 years), middle-aged (more than 35), aged (62) and long-lived (roughly 81). For two donors (one aged 18 to 30 and one aged 80 or older), the study analyzed two additional independent replicas of 1 million unique cDNA reads from the same blood draw. Overall study outcomes, separate from this receptor: Compared with the aged group, more naive CD4+ T cells, fewer expanded clones and increased TCR diversity were shown by the long-lived group, suggesting age selection. Because profiling used bulk unsorted PBMCs, naive and antigen-experienced compartments could not be compared conclusively. A strong correlation was found between observed TCR beta diversity and the percentage of naive T cells measured by flow cytometry. Total diversity estimates from one million sequenced T cells were considered lower bounds and underestimates. The CMV infection status of donors was not known, potentially confounding age-related changes in expanded clonotypes. Observed TCR beta diversity per million T cells fell roughly linearly with age, and a significant reduction was already apparent by age around 36.

The library was prepared using 5' RACE. Sequencing relied on an Illumina HiSeq 2500. A second about 7 to 12 cycle PCR used a sample-barcoded 5' primer and a J-beta primer mix. Each TCR beta cDNA molecule received a unique molecular identifier from a template-switch 5' adaptor carrying 12 random nucleotides. Each sample yielded at least 3 million CDR3-containing paired-end reads. The Mint cDNA synthesis kit, primed by a TRBC-specific oligonucleotide, was used to synthesize first-strand cDNA from all RNA. Following uracil-DNA glycosylase treatment, a first 18-cycle PCR with universal primers M1SS and BC2_uni_R was performed on all cDNA. Processing in the source paper ran as follows. Each sample was normalized by randomly selecting 1 million high-quality reads, each carrying a distinct molecular identifier. Reads with shared molecular identifiers were discarded instead of being binned into consensus sequences. CDR3 identification, clonotype clustering and error correction used MiTCR with a Q25 quality threshold and the strictest error-elimination algorithm. A nonparametric unseen species model using Euler transformation provided a lower-bound estimate of total TCR beta diversity. The public sequencing data were trimmed at Q25 with fastp and processed into clonotypes with MiXCR by TCRdb, which kept only in-frame beta chains. Entries are consolidated by CDR3 protein sequence, retaining the most common genes and DNA. The V and J calls and clone size come from TCRdb's table, not from the authors' own analysis. Recorded for this sample are more than 450,000 distinct CDR3 sequences; 27% of them occurred a single time. The ten largest clones take up over 3.5% of the sample.

Looking up the germline V gene (reference sequence) yields CDR1 DFQATT and CDR2 SNEGSKA. Relative to germline, V is missing 4 bases and J is missing 2 bases, with 7 bases of the junction outside any gene match. From the cysteine up to the phenylalanine, the CDR3 has a length of 15 residues. Of the read, only the CDR3 DNA is kept; its 45 bases are in frame from base 1. Of note for this clonotype: Its antigen remains unidentified. Per-nucleotide qualities are absent, and no much larger clonotype sits a single base away.

The roughly 39 donors, aged about 6 to 95 years, were systemically healthy Caucasian individuals from Russia. Each donor gave ten milliliters of peripheral blood, drawn into EDTA-treated Vacutainer tubes. PBMCs were isolated by Ficoll-Paque density-gradient centrifugation, with at least 6.5 million obtained per sample. Total RNA, at least 6 micrograms per sample, was extracted from PBMCs with Trizol reagent. For every donor, flow cytometry on a PBMC aliquot measured the percentage of naive CD45RAhigh/CD27high T cells. This same sample was also part of a study on T cells of mothers and their children. The second publication reports: Donors were nine systemically healthy Caucasian individuals: three mothers and their six children. cDNA synthesis consumed the entire amount of extracted RNA, loaded at roughly 1.5 ug RNA in each 15 ul reaction. Sample barcodes and 2-4 random nucleotides were added via the M1S primer in the second PCR. More than 8.5 million TCR beta CDR3 reads were obtained from each mother, and about 3 million reads were obtained from each child. TCR recombination output is similarly shaped by thymic selection in related and unrelated pairs, with a minor effect exerted by inherited differences. Normalized repertoire overlap was always slightly but never significantly higher in related than unrelated mother-child pairs. With a sensitivity of about 100 clones per million clonotypes, no persistent microchimeric T cell clones were detected. The study used deep NGS to compare TCR beta repertoires of mothers and children, seeking features distinguishing related mother-child pairs from unrelated individuals. Mothers averaged about 40 +/- 4 years of age and children averaged roughly 11 +/- 4 years. Libraries were sequenced on Illumina HiSeq 2000 with 100+100 nt paired-end reads after adapter ligation with NEBNext reagents. To prevent cross-contamination, the mother and child libraries were prepared a month apart and were sequenced in separate runs. For each donor, between 500,000 and 2,000,000 distinct TCR beta clonotypes were identified. Naive TCR beta clonotypes were estimated from low-frequency clonotypes matched to each donor's FACS-determined naive share, without sorting.

Sequencing used blood. This receptor was obtained from a boy aged 2 to 9 in good health. Recombination linked TRBV20-1 to TRBJ2-5; TRBD1 aligns with 10 central bases. The DNA reads TGCAGTGCTACCGCCGGGACAGGGGCGCAAGAGACCCAGTACTTC. It translates to CSATAGTGAQETQYF.